This T cell receptor beta chain comes out of a study of T cell responses to AZD1222 COVID-19 vaccine. Study results and limitations: Baseline antibody screening turned up just a handful of seropositive AZD1222 recipients. Donor demographics were predominantly white British with a female majority; clonal diversity may be underestimated.

Germline V CDR1 and CDR2: MNHEY, SMNVEV (reference sequence). The CDR3 loop spans 14 amino acids. V was pared by 4 bases and J by 6 bases, with 3 bases of the junction left unmatched. Using immunoSEQ multiplex PCR, the repertoire was profiled, and TCRdb retains in-frame clones only, with some absent. The sample holds about 140,000 clones, around 88% seen once. About this clone itself: Its antigen is not identified.

Specimen: peripheral blood, collected on day 0 of AZD1222 vaccination. This clonotype was sampled from an adult in good health. This chain uses TRBV27 with TRBJ2-2; 9 bases match TRBD1. The DNA of the CDR3 is TGTGCCAGCAGTTCCCGACAGGGGGCCGGGGAGCTGTTTTTT. Amino acid sequence: CASSSRQGAGELFF.